This T cell receptor (beta chain) was observed in a study of Ad26.COV2.S vaccination and SARS-CoV-2 variants. Study-level points and caveats: Placebo recipients and vaccine recipients were similar in non-spike TCR breadth.

Measured with immunoSEQ multiplex PCR; TCRdb has only the in-frame clones, and not every one. The sample records roughly 400,000 clones, about 88% being singletons. For this clone: The antigen is unknown.

Treatment of the sample: about 20 received Ad26.COV2.S at low or high dose, single or two shots; five or six received placebo; per-sample allocation not given. All samples were drawn on day 63, counting from the first vaccine or placebo injection. The CDR3 has 14 residues. The germline V gene has CDR1 KGHSH and CDR2 LQKENI. V was clipped by 6 bases and J by 4 bases; unmatched bases: 8. The rearrangement links TRBV18 to TRBJ2-7; 8 bases align to TRBD1. The source material was peripheral blood, sampled in a trial of Ad26.COV2.S vaccine versus placebo. This clonotype was sampled from a person between 18 and 59 years old who received the Ad26.COV2.S COVID-19 vaccine or a placebo. The CDR3 region is CASSRTGSLYEQYF. In DNA form, the CDR3 reads TGTGCCAGCTCCCGGACAGGGTCCCTTTACGAGCAGTACTTC.